This passage covers 28 T cell receptor beta chains from one sample sequenced in a study of blood T cell repertoires in COVID-19. Profiled with immunoSEQ multiplex PCR; TCRdb holds only in-frame clones, not every one. The table records 45,000 to 70,000 clones, roughly 80% of them present only once. Material: peripheral blood. The receptors originated from a woman aged 80 or older with acute or convalescent COVID-19.

The chain employs TRBV25-1 and TRBJ2-7, with D unclear. Trimming removed 5 bases at V and 2 bases at J, with 16 bases between. There are 15 residues in the CDR3. The germline V gene encodes CDR1 MGHDK and CDR2 SYGVNS. The DNA of the CDR3 is TGTGCCAGCAGTCTGGCAGGCCCATCCGCCTACGAGCAGTACTTC. Translating it yields CASSLAGPSAYEQYF.

This clone was seen once. This chain uses TRBV15 with TRBJ1-3; weak D call: TRBD1 (5 bases). V was pared by 1 base and J by 0 bases, with 10 bases between. CDR3 size: 16 residues. In germline, CDR1 is LNHNV, CDR2 YYDKDF (reference sequence). DNA of the CDR3: TGTGCCACCAGCAGAGGGGGCACAGACTCTGGAAACACCATATATTTT. It yields the protein CATSRGGTDSGNTIYF.

This clone came up once. The chain combines TRBV19 with TRBJ1-1; D gene uncertain. Germline CDR1 reads LNHDA; CDR2 reads SQIVND (reference sequence). V lost 7 bases and J lost 1, with 10 bases in between. The CDR3 is 13 amino acids. The DNA of the CDR3 is TGTGCCAGTAAACCGGGGAGGAACACTGAAGCTTTCTTT. Translation: CASKPGRNTEAFF.

The chain has TRBV25-1 and TRBJ2-3; D may be TRBD2 (5 bases). With 3 bases removed from V and 7 bases from J, the gap between germline ends came to 17 bases. Looked up from germline, CDR1 is MGHDK and CDR2 is SYGVNS. This CDR3 has 15 amino acids. CDR3 DNA: TGTGCCAGCAGTGACCCCCGGGGTACGGGCCATACGCAGTATTTT. The encoded protein is CASSDPRGTGHTQYF.

V and J are TRBV24-1 and TRBJ2-3; tentatively, D is TRBD1 (6 bases). The CDR3 runs 14 residues. Germline CDR1 KGHDR, CDR2 SFDVKD. Trimming took 3 bases from V and 4 from J, leaving 10 bases between them. CDR3 coding DNA: TGTGCCACCAGTGATCCCGGACAGCCAGATACGCAGTATTTT. Translation: CATSDPGQPDTQYF.

This clone was observed a single time. The V gene is TRBV30, the J gene TRBJ1-4; a weak D match, TRBD1 (6 bases). Germline-derived CDR1 and CDR2 are GTSNPN and SVGIG (reference sequence). With 1 base removed from V and 3 bases from J, the gap between germline ends came to 18 bases. The CDR3 covers 17 residues. CDR3 protein: CAWSAQNTGSANEKLFF. The CDR3 coding sequence is TGTGCCTGGAGTGCCCAGAATACAGGGTCGGCTAATGAAAAACTGTTTTTT. Based on the CDR3 plus reference TRBV30 and TRBJ1-4, the full variable domain is SQTIHQWPATLVQPVGSPLSLECTVEGTSNPNLYWYRQAAGRGLQLLFYSVGIGQISSEVPQNLSASRPQDRQFILSSKKLLLSDSGFYLCAWSAQNTGSANEKLFFGSGTQLSVL.

The rearrangement uses TRBV19 and TRBJ2-7; 8 nucleotides align to TRBD2. Germline CDR1 LNHDA, CDR2 SQIVND (reference sequence). Trimming cost V 4 bases and J 2 bases; bases outside gene matches: 10. The CDR3 has 16 amino acids. The CDR3 here is CASSTHGAGVAYEQYF. CDR3 in DNA: TGTGCCAGTAGTACCCACGGAGCGGGAGTCGCCTACGAGCAGTACTTC.

The chain uses TRBV11-2 and TRBJ1-3, with D tentatively TRBD1 (5 bases). Trimming pared 0 bases from V and 4 bases from J, leaving 16 bases between. The CDR3 loop spans 17 amino acids. The germline CDR1 and CDR2 sequences are SGHAT and FQNNGV. DNA of the CDR3: TGTGCCAGCAGCTTAGAACGGGACTCCCTGTCCGGAAACACCATATATTTT. Translation: CASSLERDSLSGNTIYF.

The J gene is TRBJ2-7, the V gene TRBV6-5; TRBD1 matches at 10 bases. Germline trimming cut 5 bases from V and 5 bases from J; bases unmatched to any gene: 9. The CDR3 totals 15 residues. Germline CDR1 MNHEY, CDR2 SVGAGI. For the CDR3, the DNA is TGTGCCAGCAGTCCCACCGGGACAGGGGCCCACGAGCAGTACTTC. Amino acid sequence: CASSPTGTGAHEQYF.

J is TRBJ2-2 and V is TRBV11-3, with D possibly TRBD1 on 5 matching bases. From germline, CDR1 is SGHNT and CDR2 YENEEA. V shed 5 bases and J shed 6 bases, with 19 bases lying between them. This CDR3 has 16 residues. Written as DNA, the CDR3 is TGTGCCAGCAGCCCGGCAGGGCAGGGATGGCCCGGGGAGCTGTTTTTT. Protein: CASSPAGQGWPGELFF.

CDR3 nucleotide sequence: TGTGCCAGTAAAACAGGGATTGGCAATCAGCCCCAGCATTTT. Translating it yields CASKTGIGNQPQHF. The chain has TRBV19 and TRBJ1-5; D may be TRBD1 (6 bases). Trimming cost V 7 bases and J 2 bases, with 12 bases left between them. This CDR3 is built from 14 residues. CDR1 LNHDA and CDR2 SQIVND come from the germline V gene (reference sequence).

This clone showed up just a few times. The rearrangement uses TRBV19 and TRBJ1-3, with 7 nucleotides matching TRBD1. V was pared by 7 bases and J by 0 bases, with 6 bases of the junction left unmatched. Germline V lookup: CDR1 LNHDA, CDR2 SQIVND (reference sequence). The CDR3 consists of 15 residues. DNA of the CDR3: TGTGCCAGTACCCGGGACAGAGACTCTGGAAACACCATATATTTT. The encoded protein is CASTRDRDSGNTIYF. The entire variable domain, with the rest obtained from reference TRBV19 and TRBJ1-3, is as follows: DGGITQSPKYLFRKEGQNVTLSCEQNLNHDAMYWYRQDPGQGLRLIYYSQIVNDFQKGDIAEGYSVSREKKESFPLTVTSAQKNPTAFYLCASTRDRDSGNTIYFGEGSWLTVV.

The chain joins TRBV29-1 to TRBJ1-1; D might be TRBD1 (6 bases). Germline CDR1 SQVTM, CDR2 ANQGSEA. There are 12 residues in the CDR3. The V end lost 3 bases, the J end lost 6 bases, and 11 bases lay between the germline ends. CDR3 residues: CSVDGGLPEAFF. The CDR3 DNA is TGCAGCGTTGACGGGGGGCTCCCTGAAGCTTTCTTT.

The chain carries TRBV5-1 and TRBJ2-2; D call uncertain. The V gene lost 6 bases and the J gene lost 3 bases, with 15 bases spanning the gap. The CDR3 spans 15 residues. Germline V CDR1 and CDR2: SGHRS, YFSETQ. CDR3 loop: CASTPQVPDTGELFF. In DNA, the CDR3 is TGCGCCAGCACCCCCCAGGTACCGGACACCGGGGAGCTGTTTTTT.

This clone has a handful of counts. The genes are TRBV7-8 and TRBJ1-6, with 8 bases that match TRBD1. Germline V gene sequence: CDR1 SGHVS, CDR2 FQNEAQ. Trimming at V came to 5 bases and at J to 6 bases, leaving 9 bases not matched to a gene. The CDR3 has 16 amino acids. The CDR3 region is CASSVRDRLINSPLHF. The CDR3, as DNA: TGTGCCAGCAGCGTTCGGGACAGGCTTATTAATTCACCCCTCCACTTT. Using reference TRBV7-8 and TRBJ1-6 for the parts outside the CDR3, the full variable domain is GAGVSQSPRYKVAKRGQDVALRCDPISGHVSLFWYQQALGQGPEFLTYFQNEAQLDKSGLPSDRFFAERPEGSVSTLKIQRTQQEDSAVYLCASSVRDRLINSPLHFGNGTRLTVT.

The V call is TRBV6-6, the J call TRBJ2-5; 7 bases map to TRBD1. This CDR3 has 14 residues. The V gene end was trimmed by 7 bases and the J gene end by 4 bases; junction bases not matched to a gene: 9. Germline loops: CDR1 MNHNY, CDR2 SVGAGI (reference sequence). CDR3 in amino acids: CASTPHDRAETQYF. In nucleotides, the CDR3 is TGTGCCAGCACCCCACACGACAGGGCAGAGACCCAGTACTTC.

J is TRBJ2-7 and V is TRBV7-3, with a weak D call TRBD1 (5 bases). CDR1 is SGHTA and CDR2 is FQGTGA in the germline V gene. Trimming took 4 bases from V and 4 from J, leaving 14 bases between them. The CDR3 is 14 residues long. CDR3 loop: CASSSGPPSYEQYF. CDR3 coding DNA: TGTGCCAGCAGCTCAGGGCCCCCCTCTTACGAGCAGTACTTC.

This chain connects TRBV13 to TRBJ1-1; 8 bases are a match to TRBD1. With V trimmed by 4 bases and J by 1 base, 5 bases remained unmatched. CDR3 length: 15 amino acids. Looked up from germline, CDR1 is PRHDT and CDR2 is FYEKMQ (reference sequence). The DNA for the CDR3 is TGTGCCAGCAGCTACGAGGACAGGGAGAACACTGAAGCTTTCTTT. Translating gives CASSYEDRENTEAFF.

The CDR3 DNA sequence: TGTGCCAGCAGCACCCCCGGGACTAGCGGGGGTAAAAGGAATGAGCAGTTCTTC. It encodes CASSTPGTSGGKRNEQFF. This sequence joins TRBV7-6 and TRBJ2-1, with 14 bases that match TRBD2. The CDR3 totals 18 residues. V gave up 5 bases and J gave up 7 bases; unmatched junction bases: 13. From germline, CDR1 is SGHVS and CDR2 FNYEAQ.

The V gene is TRBV5-1, the J gene TRBJ2-5; 11 positions agree with TRBD2. J was trimmed by 5 bases and V by 0 bases; bases with no gene match: 6. CDR3 length: 16 residues. CDR1 is SGHRS and CDR2 is YFSETQ in the germline V gene. The CDR3 DNA is TGCGCCAGCAGCTTGGGTCTAGCGGGGGGACAGGAGACCCAGTACTTC. Residues: CASSLGLAGGQETQYF.

The V and J genes are TRBV7-3 and TRBJ1-2, with 10 bases identical to TRBD1. The J segment lost 4 bases and the V segment lost 1 base, leaving 9 bases of the junction unmatched. The CDR3 extends over 17 amino acids. The V gene's germline CDR1 is SGHTA and CDR2 FQGTGA. Here the CDR3 reads CASSLNEEGQGPYGYTF. DNA of the CDR3: TGTGCCAGCAGCTTAAACGAGGAGGGACAGGGGCCCTATGGCTACACCTTC. Variable domain in full (rest from reference TRBV7-3 and TRBJ1-2): GAGVSQTPSNKVTEKGKYVELRCDPISGHTALYWYRQSLGQGPEFLIYFQGTGAADDSGLPNDRFFAVRPEGSVSTLKIQRTERGDSAVYLCASSLNEEGQGPYGYTFGSGTRLTVV.

The rearrangement uses TRBV5-1 and TRBJ2-2; 8 bases are shared with TRBD1. After removal of 6 bases from V and 0 bases from J, the junction contained 4 bases not matched to a gene. Germline-derived CDR1 and CDR2 are SGHRS and YFSETQ. There are 15 residues in the CDR3. The CDR3 is CASNNRGTNTGELFF. CDR3 coding DNA: TGCGCCAGCAACAACAGGGGGACGAACACCGGGGAGCTGTTTTTT.

This sequence joins TRBV5-4 and TRBJ2-1; 10 bases are shared with TRBD2. Germline CDR1 is SGHNT and CDR2 is YYREEE (reference sequence). Trimming at V came to 4 bases and at J to 2 bases, leaving 6 bases not matched to a gene. This CDR3 contains 16 residues. CDR3 in amino acids: CASSPILAGTYNEQFF. As DNA, the CDR3 is TGTGCCAGCAGCCCGATACTAGCGGGGACCTACAATGAGCAGTTCTTC.

The chain couples TRBV6-5 to TRBJ1-1; D possibly corresponds to TRBD1 (6 bases). The CDR3 is 15 amino acids. V lost 0 bases and J 6 bases, leaving 14 bases between the germline ends. CDR1 MNHEY and CDR2 SVGAGI come from the germline V gene. The CDR3: CASSYSGAEGAEAFF. Here the CDR3 DNA reads TGTGCCAGCAGTTACTCGGGGGCCGAGGGCGCTGAAGCTTTCTTT.

To note about this clone: One end of the junction fails to match germline, which may point to a read error. The chain is built from TRBV5-1 and TRBJ2-1; 11 bases line up with TRBD2. In germline, CDR1 is SGHRS, CDR2 YFSETQ. This CDR3 is built from 16 residues. CDR3 DNA sequence: TGCGCCAGCAGCCCGGGTAGCGGGGGGGCCTACGATGAGCAGTTCTTC. This gives the protein CASSPGSGGAYDEQFF.

V is TRBV2 and J is TRBJ2-5; no clear D gene. The CDR3 is 13 amino acids. Trimming pared 5 bases from V and 2 bases from J, leaving 9 bases between. Germline V gene data show CDR1 as SNHLY and CDR2 as FYNNEI. The CDR3 spells CASSRSPQETQYF. In nucleotides, the CDR3 is TGTGCCAGCAGTCGTTCTCCGCAAGAGACCCAGTACTTC.

V usage is TRBV4-1 and J usage is TRBJ1-2; weak D call: TRBD1 (6 bases). The V end lost 0 bases, the J end lost 4 bases, and 6 bases lay between the germline ends. This CDR3 spans 13 amino acids. The V gene's germline CDR1 is MGHRA and CDR2 YSYEKL. CDR3 protein: CASSQEQGYGYTF. In DNA, the CDR3 is TGCGCCAGCAGCCAAGAACAGGGCTATGGCTACACCTTC.

A single count supports this clone. The chain employs TRBV7-9 and TRBJ2-1; 11 nucleotides align to TRBD2. This CDR3 has 17 residues. Germline V gene data show CDR1 as SEHNR and CDR2 as FQNEAQ (reference sequence). The junction had 12 bases not matched to a gene; V was cut back by 5 bases and J by 6 bases. In nucleotides, the CDR3 is TGTGCCAGCAGCCCCGGGATAGGGCTAGCGGGGGGCAATGAGCAGTTCTTC. Translation gives CASSPGIGLAGGNEQFF.